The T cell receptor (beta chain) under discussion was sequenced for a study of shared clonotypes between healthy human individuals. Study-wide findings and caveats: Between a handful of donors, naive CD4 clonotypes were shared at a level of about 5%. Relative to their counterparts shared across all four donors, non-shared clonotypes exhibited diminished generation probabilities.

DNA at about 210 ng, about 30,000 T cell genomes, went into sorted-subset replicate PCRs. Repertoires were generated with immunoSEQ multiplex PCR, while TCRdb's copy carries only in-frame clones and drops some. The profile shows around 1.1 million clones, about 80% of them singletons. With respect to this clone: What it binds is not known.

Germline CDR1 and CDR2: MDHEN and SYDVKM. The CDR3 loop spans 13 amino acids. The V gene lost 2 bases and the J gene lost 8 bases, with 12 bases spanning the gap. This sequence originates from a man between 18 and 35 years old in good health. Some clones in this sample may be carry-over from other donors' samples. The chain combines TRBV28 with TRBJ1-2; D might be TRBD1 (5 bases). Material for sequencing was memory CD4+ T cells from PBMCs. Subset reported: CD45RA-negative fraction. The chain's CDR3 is CASSLGGSFGYTF. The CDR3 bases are TGTGCCAGCAGTTTAGGGGGTTCCTTCGGCTACACCTTC.